The 28 T cell receptor beta chains reported below all come from one sample, sequenced in a study of blood T cell repertoires in COVID-19 (dated by TCRdb to 2020 to 2022). Libraries were made using the immunoSEQ multiplex PCR assay. TCRdb carries this immuneACCESS record with in-frame sequences only. Its versions omit some clonotypes, under half of them owing to an unresolved V gene in the studies checked, with the rest unexplained. The sample profile shows 85,000 to 90,000 clones; roughly nine tenths of them were found once. Approximately 5.2% of the sample is held by the ten biggest clonotypes. Sequenced input: peripheral blood. The source of these receptors is a woman aged 80 or older with active COVID-19.

The V and J genes are TRBV11-2 and TRBJ2-2; D not resolved. The length of the CDR3 is 14 residues. The V end was cut by 1 base, the J end by 3 bases, with 6 bases between. Germline values: CDR1 SGHAT, CDR2 FQNNGV. In nucleotides, the CDR3 is TGTGCCAGCAGCTTAGGGTCGGACACCGGGGAGCTGTTTTTT. Protein sequence: CASSLGSDTGELFF.

The genes are TRBV29-1 and TRBJ2-1; TRBD1 is a possible D gene (7 bases). From germline, CDR1 is SQVTM and CDR2 ANQGSEA. The CDR3 contains 12 residues. Trimming removed 5 bases from V and 6 bases from J, with 11 bases in between. CDR3 nucleotides: TGCAGCGTTCAGGGGGGCACCAATGAGCAGTTCTTC. Protein product: CSVQGGTNEQFF.

The CDR3 is CASSGLAGVSNEQFF. In nucleotides, the CDR3 is TGTGCCAGCAGCGGACTAGCGGGAGTAAGCAATGAGCAGTTCTTC. The chain recombines TRBV6-5 with TRBJ2-1, with 13 bases aligning to TRBD2. CDR3 size: 15 residues. Unmatched junction bases numbered 5, after V lost 6 bases and J lost 6 bases. Germline CDR1 is MNHEY and CDR2 is SVGAGI.

The rearrangement uses TRBV12-3 or TRBV12-4 and TRBJ2-5; D perhaps matches TRBD2 (5 bases). This CDR3 is 13 amino acids long. The ends were cut back, 6 bases at V and 3 bases at J, with 11 bases in the middle. Here the CDR3 reads CASSLAWKETQYF. The DNA for the CDR3 is TGTGCCAGCAGCCTAGCCTGGAAAGAGACCCAGTACTTC.

The chain combines TRBV28 with TRBJ1-3, with TRBD1 as a possible D gene (6 bases). Per the germline V gene, CDR1 is MDHEN and CDR2 is SYDVKM. V lost 6 bases and J 0 bases, leaving 12 bases between the germline ends. CDR3 length: 15 amino acids. DNA of the CDR3: TGTGCCAGCAGCGAGGACAGTAACTCTGGAAACACCATATATTTT. It codes for CASSEDSNSGNTIYF.

V and J are TRBV25-1 and TRBJ2-3; 8 positions agree with TRBD1. Trimming at V came to 5 bases and at J to 0 bases, leaving 4 bases not matched to a gene. Germline lookup yields CDR1 MGHDK and CDR2 SYGVNS. CDR3 length equals 15 residues. For the CDR3, the DNA is TGTGCCAGCAGTCCCTGGACAGGGAGCACAGATACGCAGTATTTT. The encoded protein is CASSPWTGSTDTQYF.

CDR3 in amino acids: CASSLSGGGSPYGYTF. In nucleotides, the CDR3 is TGTGCCAGCAGTTTATCTGGCGGCGGCAGCCCTTATGGCTACACCTTC. This rearrangement joins TRBV28 to TRBJ1-2; D is undetermined. Germline assignment: CDR1 MDHEN and CDR2 SYDVKM. V gave up 1 base and J gave up 5 bases, with 17 bases separating them. This CDR3 has 16 residues.

The rearrangement uses TRBV27 and TRBJ2-5; 7 bases fit TRBD2. V lost 4 bases, J lost 5 bases, and 7 bases stayed unmatched. Germline CDR1 reads MNHEY; CDR2 reads SMNVEV (reference sequence). CDR3 length: 14 residues. CDR3 DNA: TGTGCCAGCAGTTCGCTAGCGGAGGGGGAGACCCAGTACTTC. Its translation: CASSSLAEGETQYF.

The V and J genes are TRBV28 and TRBJ1-4; a possible D gene is TRBD1 (5 bases). Deletions cut 2 bases from V and 8 bases from J, with 15 bases between. Per the germline V gene, CDR1 is MDHEN and CDR2 is SYDVKM. This CDR3 has 15 residues. CDR3: CASSLRGQGGEKLFF. The CDR3 DNA follows: TGTGCCAGCAGTTTAAGAGGGCAGGGAGGGGAAAAACTGTTTTTT.

This clone has just one count. The J gene is TRBJ2-7, the V gene TRBV5-6, with 10 bases lining up with TRBD2. The CDR3 length is 19 residues. Per germline, CDR1 SGHDT and CDR2 YYEEEE. Trimming took 1 base from V and 8 from J; bases not matched to a gene: 21. The CDR3 region has the DNA TGTGCCAGCAGCTTGACCTACTCTTTGACTAGCGGGCATTTTACGAAGCAGTACTTC. Encoded protein: CASSLTYSLTSGHFTKQYF.

This rearrangement joins TRBV19 to TRBJ2-7, with 9 bases matching TRBD1. This CDR3 has 16 residues. Germline CDR1 LNHDA, CDR2 SQIVND (reference sequence). V was clipped by 5 bases and J by 5 bases; unmatched bases: 13. The CDR3 loop reads CASSVISGTGKNEQYF. CDR3 bases: TGTGCCAGTAGTGTTATTTCCGGGACAGGGAAGAACGAGCAGTACTTC. The whole variable domain, remainder taken from reference TRBV19 and TRBJ2-7, is DGGITQSPKYLFRKEGQNVTLSCEQNLNHDAMYWYRQDPGQGLRLIYYSQIVNDFQKGDIAEGYSVSREKKESFPLTVTSAQKNPTAFYLCASSVISGTGKNEQYFGPGTRLTVT.

The genes are TRBV5-5 and TRBJ2-7, with TRBD2 as a possible D gene (5 bases). Trimming pared 3 bases from V and 2 bases from J, leaving 9 bases between. CDR1 and CDR2 from the germline V gene are SGHKS and YYEKEE (reference sequence). The CDR3 has 13 residues. The CDR3 nucleotides read TGTGCCAGCAGCTCTGAGGGCACCTACGAGCAGTACTTC. Protein: CASSSEGTYEQYF. The full variable domain, with the rest looked up from reference TRBV5-5 and TRBJ2-7, is DAGVTQSPTHLIKTRGQQVTLRCSPISGHKSVSWYQQVLGQGPQFIFQYYEKEERGRGNFPDRFSARQFPNYSSELNVNALLLGDSALYLCASSSEGTYEQYFGPGTRLTVT.

The chain joins TRBV19 to TRBJ2-5; 7 bases are shared with TRBD1. With 6 bases clipped from V and 3 bases from J, the junction kept 4 bases outside the gene matches. The V gene's germline CDR1 is LNHDA and CDR2 SQIVND (reference sequence). The CDR3 runs 13 residues. The chain's CDR3 is CASSDDREETQYF. DNA of the CDR3: TGTGCCAGTAGCGACGACAGGGAAGAGACCCAGTACTTC.

The genes are TRBV7-8 and TRBJ2-7; 7 positions match TRBD2. Germline V lookup: CDR1 SGHVS, CDR2 FQNEAQ. This CDR3 is 15 amino acids long. Unmatched junction bases numbered 6, after V lost 1 base and J lost 3 bases. In nucleotides, the CDR3 is TGTGCCAGCAGCTTAGGTCGGGAGGTCCGCTACGAGCAGTACTTC. The encoded protein is CASSLGREVRYEQYF.

As concerns this clone: Distinct nucleotide sequences in the sample also encode this CDR3. The rearrangement uses TRBV9 and TRBJ2-3; TRBD2 matches at 9 bases. The germline CDR1 and CDR2 sequences are SGDLS and YYNGEE. This CDR3 region has 15 residues. J was trimmed by 1 base and V by 0 bases; bases with no gene match: 0. CDR3 loop: CASSVASGGTDTQYF. For the CDR3, the DNA is TGTGCCAGCAGCGTAGCTAGCGGGGGCACAGATACGCAGTATTTT.

V usage is TRBV27 and J usage is TRBJ2-1; 9 nucleotides align to TRBD1. After removal of 4 bases from V and 10 bases from J, the junction contained 11 bases not matched to a gene. CDR1 and CDR2 (germline): MNHEY, SMNVEV (reference sequence). The CDR3 spans 15 residues. The DNA for the CDR3 is TGTGCCAGCAGTTCGGAACCGGGACAGGGAGGCGAGCAGTTCTTC. Protein sequence: CASSSEPGQGGEQFF.

The chain is built from TRBV7-9 and TRBJ1-1; D unresolved. Trimming left V 2 bases short and J 6 bases short, with 13 bases between. CDR3 length equals 14 residues. CDR1 and CDR2 from the germline V gene are SEHNR and FQNEAQ (reference sequence). Here the CDR3 DNA reads TGTGCCAGCAGCTTAATCGCAGGCTGGTCTGAAGCTTTCTTT. Translating it yields CASSLIAGWSEAFF.

The V call is TRBV27, the J call TRBJ1-3; 8 bases fit TRBD1. The CDR3 extends over 14 amino acids. The V gene's germline CDR1 is MNHEY and CDR2 SMNVEV (reference sequence). The V segment lost 5 bases and the J segment 4 bases; nucleotides outside the gene matches: 4. The chain's CDR3 is CASSRRTGGNTIYF. CDR3 bases: TGTGCCAGCAGTCGAAGGACAGGGGGAAACACCATATATTTT.

This clone was detected once. The CDR3 DNA is TGTGCCACCCGTCGGGGCACAGATACGCAGTATTTT. Translation: CATRRGTDTQYF. This chain connects TRBV3-1 (or the pseudogene TRBV3-2) to TRBJ2-3; D gene uncertain. Per germline, CDR1 LGHDT and CDR2 YNNKEL (reference sequence). The CDR3 has 12 amino acids. V lost 10 bases and J 1 base, leaving 9 bases between the germline ends.

This clone appeared a single time. The chain joins TRBV12-3 or TRBV12-4 to TRBJ2-1, with TRBD2 identical over 7 bases. The CDR3 is 12 residues long. Unmatched junction bases numbered 3, after V lost 5 bases and J lost 8 bases. DNA for the CDR3: TGTGCCAGCAGTCTTCGGGGGGATGAGCAGTTCTTC. Translated, it gives CASSLRGDEQFF.

The chain carries TRBV7-3 and TRBJ2-1; tentatively, D is TRBD2 (5 bases). The CDR3 has 14 amino acids. Germline values: CDR1 SGHTA, CDR2 FQGTGA. V was pared by 5 bases and J by 15 bases, with 23 bases between. The CDR3 nucleotides read TGTGCCAGCAGCACCGGACCCAGCGGCTCTAGGCGGTTCTTC. This sequence encodes CASSTGPSGSRRFF. The variable domain in full, completed from reference TRBV7-3 and TRBJ2-1, reads GAGVSQTPSNKVTEKGKYVELRCDPISGHTALYWYRQSLGQGPEFLIYFQGTGAADDSGLPNDRFFAVRPEGSVSTLKIQRTERGDSAVYLCASSTGPSGSRRFFGPGTRLTVL.

The rearrangement uses TRBV2 and TRBJ2-1; 11 nucleotides agree with TRBD2. Germline V gives CDR1 SNHLY, CDR2 FYNNEI. The CDR3 sequence is 13 residues long. Trimming removed 3 bases from V and 13 bases from J; junction bases left unmatched: 5. As DNA, the CDR3 is TGTGCCAGCAGTGACGGGACTAGCGGAGACCAGTTCTTC. This sequence encodes CASSDGTSGDQFF.

The chain carries TRBV7-2 and TRBJ2-7, with 9 positions matching TRBD2. This CDR3 has 16 amino acids. Trimming took 4 bases from V and 0 from J; bases not matched to a gene: 7. Germline CDR1 reads SGHTA; CDR2 reads FQGNSA. As DNA, the CDR3 is TGTGCCAGCAGCTCGCCTAGCGGGGCCTTCTCCTACGAGCAGTACTTC. This gives the protein CASSSPSGAFSYEQYF.

The chain is built from TRBV28 and TRBJ2-1; 15 nucleotides agree with TRBD2. The CDR3 spans 19 residues. Trimming took 3 bases from V and 2 from J; bases not matched to a gene: 8. Looked up from germline, CDR1 is MDHEN and CDR2 is SYDVKM. The CDR3 protein is CASSFEGTSGRRPYNEQFF. The CDR3 DNA reads TGTGCCAGCAGTTTTGAGGGGACTAGCGGGAGGAGGCCCTACAATGAGCAGTTCTTC.

In this sample, this clone turned up a few times. J is TRBJ1-6 and V is TRBV5-5; TRBD1 matches 7 bases. J was trimmed by 9 bases and V by 0 bases; bases with no gene match: 6. In germline, CDR1 is SGHKS, CDR2 YYEKEE (reference sequence). The CDR3 runs 15 residues. The CDR3 sequence is CASSLADRDGSPLHF. In nucleotides, the CDR3 is TGTGCCAGCAGCTTGGCTGACAGGGACGGTTCACCCCTCCACTTT.

The V and J genes are TRBV3-1 (or the pseudogene TRBV3-2) and TRBJ2-3; D might be TRBD2 (5 bases). Trimming removed 2 bases at V and 0 bases at J, with 21 bases between. The CDR3 has 19 residues. CDR1 and CDR2 (germline): LGHDT, YNNKEL (reference sequence). CDR3 region: CASSQRSGSGLTSTDTQYF. The CDR3 DNA follows: TGTGCCAGCAGCCAAAGGAGCGGAAGCGGTCTAACTAGCACAGATACGCAGTATTTT.

This chain uses TRBV7-9 with TRBJ2-3; perhaps TRBD1 as D (5 bases). The V end lost 5 bases, the J end lost 3 bases, and 15 bases lay between the germline ends. The CDR3 has 15 amino acids. CDR1 SEHNR and CDR2 FQNEAQ come from the germline V gene (reference sequence). CDR3 amino acids: CASSAGPGPTDTQYF. The CDR3 DNA reads as TGTGCCAGCAGCGCAGGGCCGGGCCCAACAGATACGCAGTATTTT.

J is TRBJ2-7 and V is TRBV3-1 (or the pseudogene TRBV3-2), with TRBD1 identical over 10 bases. The germline V gene has CDR1 LGHDT and CDR2 YNNKEL (reference sequence). J lost 3 bases, V lost 4 bases, and 6 bases had no gene match. The CDR3 length is 15 residues. The DNA for the CDR3 is TGTGCCAGCAGCCGCGGGACAGGGGATTACTACGAGCAGTACTTC. Its protein product is CASSRGTGDYYEQYF.